This TCR beta chain was retrieved from a study of CD8 T cells in Susac syndrome. In blood CD8+ and CD4+ T cells, TCR beta underwent sequencing. Random hexamers were used to reverse transcribe an amount of roughly 0.5 to 1 ug RNA. Amplification of the TCR beta CDR3 was carried out by immunoSEQ multiplex PCR, which spanned a total of 54 Vbeta and 13 Jbeta segments. TCRdb re-derived calls from the immunoSEQ multiplex PCR reads in MiXCR, one entry per CDR3 protein. This sample has about 150,000 distinct CDR3 sequences, with approximately 96% found just once. The CDR3 is 12 residues long. Deletions cut 3 bases from V and 11 bases from J, with 9 bases between. CDR1 and CDR2 from the germline V gene are SGDLS and YYNGEE.

Source material: CD8+ T cells from PBMCs. The V and J genes are TRBV9 and TRBJ1-6; D gene uncertain. This TCR was sampled from a human donor with multiple sclerosis. The CDR3 DNA reads as TGTGCCAGCAGCGGCCCCGGGGCACCCCTCCACTTT. Translating it yields CASSGPGAPLHF.